The 26 T cell receptor beta chains below all came from one sample that was sequenced in a study of vaccination effects on CD4 cells after COVID-19. ViraFEST expansion of antigen-specific CD4+ T cells with viral peptide pools preceded sequencing. Upon completion of 10 to 11 days in culture, CD4+ T cells were isolated. It was two doses of either the BNT162b2 or mRNA-1273 vaccine that participants received. Their antigens are not known. Repertoires were generated with immunoSEQ multiplex PCR, while TCRdb's copy carries only in-frame clones and drops some. Found here are about 46,000 clones, about 76% of them singletons; the top ten hold roughly 16%. Sequencing was performed on CD4+ T cells from PBMCs cultured with HCoV-OC43 spike peptides, taken after COVID-19 vaccination. Subset of the sample: HCoV-OC43 spike overlapping peptide pool stimulation. The receptors derive from a human donor who received a COVID-19 vaccine.

This chain joins TRBV7-9 and TRBJ1-2, with a weak D call TRBD1 (6 bases). The CDR3 covers 13 residues. The V end lost 6 bases, the J end lost 4 bases, and 12 bases lay between the germline ends. Germline CDR1 and CDR2: SEHNR and FQNEAQ (reference sequence). This CDR3 reads CASRPTGLYGYTF. The CDR3 nucleotides are TGTGCCAGCAGGCCGACAGGACTCTATGGCTACACCTTC.

The V gene is TRBV11-2, the J gene TRBJ2-5; 13 bases match TRBD2. The V segment lost 5 bases and the J segment 5 bases; nucleotides outside the gene matches: 8. CDR1 and CDR2 (germline): SGHAT, FQNNGV. The CDR3 is 16 amino acids. CDR3 region: CASSVLLAGGRETQYF. CDR3 nucleotide sequence: TGTGCCAGCAGCGTACTACTAGCGGGGGGGCGGGAGACCCAGTACTTC.

V gene TRBV5-1 combines with J gene TRBJ1-2, with 7 bases that match TRBD1. The CDR3 contains 14 residues. J lost 3 bases, V lost 5 bases, and 7 bases had no gene match. Germline V gives CDR1 SGHRS, CDR2 YFSETQ. CDR3 DNA sequence: TGCGCCAGCAGACCAGGGGGGAAGGACTATGGCTACACCTTC. Its protein product is CASRPGGKDYGYTF.

The genes are TRBV18 and TRBJ2-7; TRBD1 agrees at 8 bases. The CDR3 consists of 15 residues. The V gene end was trimmed by 3 bases and the J gene end by 1 base; junction bases not matched to a gene: 5. The germline CDR1 and CDR2 sequences are KGHSH and LQKENI. The CDR3 nucleotides are TGTGCCAGCTCACCGGACAGGGTTGTTTCCTACGAGCAGTACTTC. Its protein product is CASSPDRVVSYEQYF.

V gene TRBV18 combines with J gene TRBJ1-3; D uncertain. V was cut by 4 bases and J by 2 bases, with 12 bases left in between. Germline V gene sequence: CDR1 KGHSH, CDR2 LQKENI. The CDR3 runs 15 residues. CDR3 DNA: TGTGCCAGCTCACTCCGGACGGAACCTGGAAACACCATATATTTT. It translates to CASSLRTEPGNTIYF.

There are a few counts of this clone. The chain is built from TRBV19 and TRBJ2-1, with 7 bases aligning to TRBD1. Germline CDR1 is LNHDA and CDR2 is SQIVND (reference sequence). V trimming: 6 bases; J trimming: 5 bases; junction bases outside the gene matches: 10. The CDR3 is 15 amino acids. The CDR3 spells CASSPQGLYHNEQFF. In nucleotides, the CDR3 is TGTGCCAGTAGCCCACAGGGGCTATATCACAATGAGCAGTTCTTC.

The chain has TRBV18 and TRBJ2-2; D tentatively reads TRBD1 or TRBD2 (5 bases each). Germline V lookup: CDR1 KGHSH, CDR2 LQKENI. The CDR3 sequence is 16 residues long. Trimming removed 0 bases at V and 7 bases at J, with 15 bases between. The CDR3 DNA sequence: TGTGCCAGCTCACCACCGGCCAGTCGAGGGGTCGGGGAGCTGTTTTTT. Translating it yields CASSPPASRGVGELFF.

As DNA, the CDR3 is TGCGCCAGCAGTACGGATCGGGGAAACATTCAGTACTTC. Translated, it gives CASSTDRGNIQYF. This rearrangement joins TRBV5-1 to TRBJ2-4; possible D gene TRBD2, 5 bases. Trimming removed 5 bases from V and 6 bases from J, with 12 bases in between. The CDR3 extends over 13 amino acids. Germline loops: CDR1 SGHRS, CDR2 YFSETQ.

This clone was seen a few times. The rearrangement links TRBV3-1 (or the pseudogene TRBV3-2) to TRBJ2-1, with unresolved D. The germline gives CDR1 LGHDT, CDR2 YNNKEL (reference sequence). There are 14 residues in the CDR3. Trimming stripped 5 bases from V and 7 bases from J, with 15 bases between. CDR3 bases: TGTGCCAGCAGCAGCAACCTTAACACTAATGAGCAGTTCTTC. This encodes CASSSNLNTNEQFF.

V gene TRBV29-1 combines with J gene TRBJ1-2; no reliable D call. V was clipped by 4 bases and J by 6 bases, with 3 bases between them. The CDR3 runs 9 residues. The V gene's germline CDR1 is SQVTM and CDR2 ANQGSEA. The CDR3 region has the DNA TGCAGCGTTGGCAATGGCTACACCTTC. Translation: CSVGNGYTF.

The chain recombines TRBV11-2 with TRBJ2-7; D call uncertain. From germline, CDR1 is SGHAT and CDR2 FQNNGV. Trimming took 3 bases from V and 6 from J, leaving 15 bases between them. This CDR3 comprises 14 residues. The CDR3 region is CASSFFSGYGEQYF. The CDR3 DNA reads TGTGCCAGCAGCTTTTTCTCGGGTTACGGCGAGCAGTACTTC.

V usage is TRBV11-2 and J usage is TRBJ2-1; D is possibly TRBD1 (6 bases). The CDR3 contains 14 residues. The germline V gene encodes CDR1 SGHAT and CDR2 FQNNGV. Trimming stripped 5 bases from V and 4 bases from J, with 12 bases between. The CDR3 sequence: CASSLTGQYNEQFF. The CDR3 region has the DNA TGTGCCAGCAGCCTCACCGGACAGTACAATGAGCAGTTCTTC.

The chain links TRBV19 to TRBJ1-6, with no clear D. The V end lost 5 bases, the J end lost 6 bases, and 17 bases lay between the germline ends. This CDR3 contains 16 residues. Germline CDR1 reads LNHDA; CDR2 reads SQIVND (reference sequence). This CDR3 reads CASSAPGQLFNSPLHF. The CDR3 coding sequence is TGTGCCAGTAGTGCCCCGGGCCAACTTTTTAATTCACCCCTCCACTTT. Together with reference TRBV19 and TRBJ1-6, the CDR3 gives the full variable domain: DGGITQSPKYLFRKEGQNVTLSCEQNLNHDAMYWYRQDPGQGLRLIYYSQIVNDFQKGDIAEGYSVSREKKESFPLTVTSAQKNPTAFYLCASSAPGQLFNSPLHFGNGTRLTVT.

The chain combines TRBV6-5 with TRBJ1-5; D is uncertain. From germline, CDR1 is MNHEY and CDR2 SVGAGI. The CDR3 is made up of 15 amino acids. V was clipped by 6 bases and J by 7 bases, with 19 bases between them. The CDR3 reads CASRLSRTIRQPQHF. In DNA, the CDR3 is TGTGCCAGCAGGCTTTCACGGACGATCCGGCAGCCCCAGCATTTT.

V usage is TRBV6-1 and J usage is TRBJ2-5; 8 nucleotides match TRBD1. This CDR3 region has 14 residues. CDR1 is MNHNS and CDR2 is SASEGT in the germline V gene. V shed 2 bases, J shed 4 bases, and the junction held 3 bases outside the gene matches. CDR3 DNA: TGTGCCAGCAGTGAAAACAGGGGGTTAGAGACCCAGTACTTC. Amino acids: CASSENRGLETQYF.

The chain links TRBV9 to TRBJ2-3; 12 nucleotides align to TRBD2. V trimming: 4 bases; J trimming: 3 bases; junction bases outside the gene matches: 3. Germline CDR1 reads SGDLS; CDR2 reads YYNGEE. CDR3 length: 15 residues. The CDR3 reads CASSSTSGRTDTQYF. DNA for the CDR3: TGTGCCAGCAGCTCTACTAGCGGGAGGACAGATACGCAGTATTTT.

This clone showed up just once. The CDR3 loop reads CASSLVGGGGARQETQYF. As DNA, the CDR3 is TGTGCCAGCAGCTTAGTTGGGGGCGGGGGGGCCAGGCAAGAGACCCAGTACTTC. The J gene is TRBJ2-5, the V gene TRBV11-2, with 9 bases lining up with TRBD2. The CDR3 is 18 amino acids. Germline trimming cut 1 base from V and 2 bases from J; bases unmatched to any gene: 11. Germline-derived CDR1 and CDR2 are SGHAT and FQNNGV.

This rearrangement joins TRBV7-8 to TRBJ1-2; 9 bases fit TRBD1. Germline CDR1 is SGHVS and CDR2 is FQNEAQ. The CDR3 contains 15 residues. V trimming: 4 bases; J trimming: 4 bases; junction bases outside the gene matches: 7. In nucleotides, the CDR3 is TGTGCCAGCAGCTCCGGGACAGGGTTTACCTATGGCTACACCTTC. Protein sequence: CASSSGTGFTYGYTF.

V is TRBV7-9 and J is TRBJ2-5; D call uncertain. Trimming removed 5 bases from V and 6 bases from J, with 7 bases in between. The germline V gene encodes CDR1 SEHNR and CDR2 FQNEAQ (reference sequence). The CDR3 length is 11 residues. This chain's CDR3 is CASSQSQTQYF. CDR3 nucleotide sequence: TGTGCCAGCAGCCAGTCCCAGACCCAGTACTTC.

The chain links TRBV4-1 to TRBJ2-1, with D perhaps matching TRBD2 (6 bases). With 2 bases removed from V and 3 bases from J, the gap between germline ends came to 23 bases. Looked up from germline, CDR1 is MGHRA and CDR2 is YSYEKL. CDR3 length: 19 amino acids. The CDR3 protein is CASSQRGPSASWVYNEQFF. DNA of the CDR3: TGCGCCAGCAGCCAAAGAGGTCCTAGCGCGTCATGGGTCTACAATGAGCAGTTCTTC.

The rearrangement uses TRBV5-1 and TRBJ1-4, with D unresolved. Trimming removed 2 bases from V and 8 bases from J, with 13 bases in between. The germline V gene has CDR1 SGHRS and CDR2 YFSETQ. This CDR3 region has 14 residues. In nucleotides, the CDR3 is TGCGCCAGCAGCTTAGGACGGGGAGGAGAAAAACTGTTTTTT. The encoded protein is CASSLGRGGEKLFF.

The rearrangement joins TRBV6-1 to TRBJ2-7; 9 bases are a match to TRBD2. The germline gives CDR1 MNHNS, CDR2 SASEGT. V was clipped by 2 bases and J by 2 bases; unmatched bases: 10. The CDR3 is 17 amino acids. Here the CDR3 reads CASSESSGSLQPYEQYF. CDR3 nucleotides: TGTGCCAGCAGTGAAAGTAGCGGGAGTCTTCAACCCTACGAGCAGTACTTC.

The J gene is TRBJ1-4, the V gene TRBV12-3 or TRBV12-4; maybe TRBD1 (6 bases). V shed 11 bases and J shed 4 bases, with 14 bases lying between them. CDR3 length: 13 residues. The CDR3 region is CACARGYNEKLFF. The CDR3 DNA sequence: TGTGCCTGCGCCAGGGGTTATAATGAAAAACTGTTTTTT.

The chain combines TRBV19 with TRBJ1-5; the match to TRBD1 covers 10 bases. The V segment lost 2 bases and the J segment 6 bases; nucleotides outside the gene matches: 13. Germline V gene sequence: CDR1 LNHDA, CDR2 SQIVND (reference sequence). The CDR3 extends over 18 amino acids. The CDR3 spells CASSISWGQGRLGQPQHF. Here the CDR3 DNA reads TGTGCCAGTAGTATAAGTTGGGGACAGGGGCGTTTGGGTCAGCCCCAGCATTTT.

The chain joins TRBV7-2 to TRBJ2-3; TRBD2 might be the D (5 bases). The CDR3 is made up of 15 amino acids. Germline CDR1 and CDR2: SGHTA and FQGNSA. V gave up 5 bases and J gave up 3 bases, with 15 bases separating them. The CDR3 DNA reads as TGTGCCAGCAGCGGATGGGCGGGCGAAACAGATACGCAGTATTTT. It yields the protein CASSGWAGETDTQYF.

The CDR3 spells CASSPPDGRRHIQYF. The CDR3 DNA is TGTGCCAGCTCACCACCGGACGGGAGGAGGCACATTCAGTACTTC. The chain has TRBV18 and TRBJ2-4; 7 bases are shared with TRBD2. The CDR3 consists of 15 residues. Germline CDR1 is KGHSH and CDR2 is LQKENI. V trimming: 0 bases; J trimming: 8 bases; junction bases outside the gene matches: 7. The full variable domain, with the rest looked up from reference TRBV18 and TRBJ2-4, is NAGVMQNPRHLVRRRGQEARLRCSPMKGHSHVYWYRQLPEEGLKFMVYLQKENIIDESGMPKERFSAEFPKEGPSILRIQQVVRGDSAAYFCASSPPDGRRHIQYFGAGTRLSVL.